The clone carrying this T cell receptor beta chain was observed a few times. A TCRbeta library incorporating unique molecular identifiers was prepared. TCRdb reanalysed the PCR reads using MiXCR and keeps one entry per CDR3 protein. The sample records approximately 210,000 distinct CDR3 sequences, approximately 15% being singletons. The record originates from a study of T-cell reconstitution after alpha-beta-depleted transplantation in children. Germline V gene data show CDR1 as SGHAT and CDR2 as FQNNGV. J was trimmed by 0 bases and V by 3 bases; bases with no gene match: 10. The CDR3 is made up of 18 amino acids.

The receptor's source is a male patient between 2 and 10 years old who had a stem cell transplant for acute lymphoblastic leukemia, so the T cells may come from the graft donor. This chain connects TRBV11-2 to TRBJ1-3, with 8 bases that match TRBD1. Material: PBMCs, mostly from graft donor cells, obtained 360 days after TCRalphabeta/CD19-depleted stem cell transplant. The chain's CDR3 is CASSFFGQGSYSGNTIYF. The CDR3 DNA sequence: TGTGCCAGCAGCTTCTTTGGACAGGGCTCCTACTCTGGAAACACCATATATTTT.